A single sample gave rise to the 9 T cell receptor beta chains below, sequenced in a study of blood T cells in healthy people across ages (dated by TCRdb to between 2014 and 2017). Library creation used 5' RACE. The sequencing machine was an Illumina HiSeq 2500. The second PCR ran for roughly 7 to 12 cycles and used a J-beta primer mix along with a sample-barcoded 5' primer. TCRdb handled the public reads itself, with Q25 trimming in fastp and clone calling in MiXCR, and kept productive beta chains. Every distinct CDR3 protein forms one entry, paired with its most common genes and DNA. This sample lists over 600,000 distinct CDR3 sequences; roughly 21% were detected once. The ten largest clones capture roughly 3.9% of the sample. Sequencing was done on a sample of blood. These receptors were taken from a man aged 65-85 years in good health.

This clonotype was detected only a few times. The J gene is TRBJ2-5, the V gene TRBV14, with TRBD2 matching over 11 bases. With the DNA end fitting TRBJ2-7 better, the J assignment may be wrong. The CDR3 has 13 amino acids. Germline CDR1 and CDR2: SGHDN and FVKESK. The CDR3 here is CASSQLAGGEQYF. CDR3 nucleotide sequence: TGTGCCAGCAGCCAACTAGCGGGAGGCGAGCAGTACTTC.

The V call is TRBV10-3, the J call TRBJ1-5, with 12 bases fitting TRBD1. Per the germline V gene, CDR1 is ENHRY and CDR2 is SYGVKD. The CDR3 is 17 amino acids. V shed 0 bases, J shed 9 bases, and the junction held 9 bases outside the gene matches. The CDR3 DNA reads TGTGCCATCAGTGAGTCGGGCGTGGGACAGGGGGCCCGGCCCCAGCATTTT. Translating it yields CAISESGVGQGARPQHF.

This chain links TRBV2 with TRBJ2-3; maybe TRBD2 (6 bases). Germline CDR1 and CDR2: SNHLY and FYNNEI. This CDR3 spans 15 amino acids. The germline V and J ends were trimmed by 7 bases and 0 bases, with 14 bases remaining between them. The DNA of the CDR3 is TGTGCCAGCACCGGGGGAGCGGCTAGCACAGATACGCAGTATTTT. Protein: CASTGGAASTDTQYF.

This clonotype was detected ten times or more. CDR3: CASKVTGGLSSYNEQFF. The DNA for the CDR3 is TGTGCCAGCAAAGTAACTGGCGGGCTGAGCTCCTACAATGAGCAGTTCTTC. V gene TRBV2 combines with J gene TRBJ2-1; D is perhaps TRBD2 (5 bases). The V end lost 7 bases, the J end lost 0 bases, and 19 bases lay between the germline ends. CDR3 length: 17 amino acids. In germline, CDR1 is SNHLY, CDR2 FYNNEI.

This clonotype has just a few counts. A much larger clone is a single base away; this may be a read error. The chain couples TRBV5-1 to TRBJ1-5; no firm D call. The CDR3 is 14 residues long. From germline, CDR1 is SGHRS and CDR2 YFSETQ. For the CDR3, the DNA is TGCGCCAGCAGCGAGGACGGAATCAATCTGCCCCAGCATTTT. This sequence encodes CASSEDGINLPQHF.

In this sample, this clonotype turned up a few times. The chain recombines TRBV28 with TRBJ1-3, with TRBD1 matching over 7 bases. CDR1 is MDHEN and CDR2 is SYDVKM in the germline V gene. V dropped 5 bases and J dropped 4; count of bases not matched to a gene: 11. The CDR3 covers 16 residues. CDR3 in amino acids: CASSMPTGAGGNTIYF. The DNA of the CDR3 is TGTGCCAGCAGTATGCCCACAGGGGCGGGCGGAAACACCATATATTTT.

In this sample, this clonotype turned up many times. V is TRBV7-9 and J is TRBJ2-1; 11 bases are shared with TRBD1. The J call could be wrong; TRBJ2-7 is a better fit for the DNA end. Per the germline V gene, CDR1 is SEHNR and CDR2 is FQNEAQ (reference sequence). This CDR3 is built from 15 residues. CDR3 sequence reads: CASSLGGTGGYEQYF. DNA of the CDR3: TGTGCCAGCAGCTTAGGAGGGACAGGGGGCTACGAGCAGTACTTC.

A few counts support this clonotype. This chain connects TRBV5-1 to TRBJ2-3; 8 bases align to TRBD2. This CDR3 has 15 residues. V lost 0 bases to trimming and J lost 0 bases; unmatched junction nucleotides: 0. Germline CDR1 is SGHRS and CDR2 is YFSETQ. CDR3 coding DNA: TGCGCCAGCAGCTTGGAGCGGGGGAGCACAGATACGCAGTATTTT. Translation gives CASSLERGSTDTQYF.

This sequence joins TRBV28 and TRBJ2-3; 9 nucleotides align to TRBD2. In germline, CDR1 is MDHEN, CDR2 SYDVKM. This CDR3 comprises 16 residues. J gave up 5 bases and V 1 base, and 7 bases lay outside the gene matches. The CDR3: CASSLSAGGTRDTQYF. The CDR3 nucleotides read TGTGCCAGCAGTTTATCGGCGGGAGGGACCCGAGATACGCAGTATTTT.